This T cell receptor beta chain was sequenced during a study of T cells expressing NK-cell markers. On the study more broadly: One of eight sequenced donors was HCMV-seronegative; the other seven were seropositive.

5'RACE template switching with UMIs produced the TCR beta cDNA. After re-calling the 5' RACE reads, TCRdb lists one entry per CDR3 protein, DNA absent. The sample has about 550,000 distinct CDR3 sequences. Sample: blood T cells: a sorted CD56 or NKG2C T cell subset, CD4+ or CD8+ T cells, or bulk PBMC T cells (not recorded which). This sequence was found in a man younger than 30 in good health.

The CDR3 is CASRVQGPTGELFF. The J gene is TRBJ2-2, the V gene TRBV25-1; the TCRdb D gene call, TRBD2, has no DNA to confirm it. This CDR3 spans 14 amino acids. Per the germline V gene, CDR1 is MGHDK and CDR2 is SYGVNS. Combining the CDR3 with reference TRBV25-1 and TRBJ2-2 gives the whole variable domain EADIYQTPRYLVIGTGKKITLECSQTMGHDKMYWYQQDPGMELHLIHYSYGVNSTEKGDLSSESTVSRIRTEHFPLTLESARPSHTSQYLCASRVQGPTGELFFGEGSRLTVL.